This paragraph covers one T cell receptor (beta chain) sequence. This record belongs to a study of cytomegalovirus exposure and HLA in healthy donors. 60 Vbeta and 13 Jbeta primers were used in PCR. Generated by immunoSEQ multiplex PCR, the TCRdb table keeps only in-frame clones and is missing some. The data show more than 65,000 clones, around 77% seen once. The CDR3 is 15 residues long. Germline CDR1 reads MGHRA; CDR2 reads YSYEKL. Trimming left V 0 bases short and J 7 bases short, with 16 bases between. The chain recombines TRBV4-1 with TRBJ2-7; D perhaps matches TRBD2 (5 bases). The specimen was PBMCs. The receptor was isolated from a woman in her forties in good health and CMV-seropositive. CDR3 region: CASSQENSIPGEQYF. Written as DNA, the CDR3 is TGCGCCAGCAGCCAAGAGAATTCTATACCGGGAGAGCAGTACTTC.